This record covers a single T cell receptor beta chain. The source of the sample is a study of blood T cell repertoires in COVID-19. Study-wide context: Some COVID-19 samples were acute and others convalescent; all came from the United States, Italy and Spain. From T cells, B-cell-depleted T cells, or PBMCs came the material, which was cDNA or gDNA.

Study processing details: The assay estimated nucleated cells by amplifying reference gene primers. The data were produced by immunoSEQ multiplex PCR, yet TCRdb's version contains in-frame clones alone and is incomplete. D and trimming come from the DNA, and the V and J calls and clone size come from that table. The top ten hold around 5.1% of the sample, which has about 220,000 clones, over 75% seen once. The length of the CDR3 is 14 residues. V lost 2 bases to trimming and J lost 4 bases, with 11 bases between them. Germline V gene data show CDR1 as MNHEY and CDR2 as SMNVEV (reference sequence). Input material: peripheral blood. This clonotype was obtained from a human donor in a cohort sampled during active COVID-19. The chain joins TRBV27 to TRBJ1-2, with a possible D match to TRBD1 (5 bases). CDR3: CASSLKDIGYGYTF. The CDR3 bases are TGTGCCAGCAGTTTAAAGGACATCGGCTATGGCTACACCTTC.